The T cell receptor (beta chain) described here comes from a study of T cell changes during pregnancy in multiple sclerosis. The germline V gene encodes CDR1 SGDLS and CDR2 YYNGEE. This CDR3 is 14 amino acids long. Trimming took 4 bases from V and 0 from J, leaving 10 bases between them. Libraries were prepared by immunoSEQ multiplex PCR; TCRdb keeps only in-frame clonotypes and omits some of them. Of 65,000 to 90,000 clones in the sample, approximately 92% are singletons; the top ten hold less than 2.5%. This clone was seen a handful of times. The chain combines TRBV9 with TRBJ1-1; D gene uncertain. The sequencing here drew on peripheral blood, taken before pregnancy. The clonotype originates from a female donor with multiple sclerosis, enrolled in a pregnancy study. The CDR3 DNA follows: TGTGCCAGCAGCCCTAGACCCTTGAACACTGAAGCTTTCTTT. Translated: CASSPRPLNTEAFF.